Listed here are 12 T cell receptor beta chains from one sample, sequenced in a study of long-term antiretroviral therapy in people with HIV. Survey-level immunoSEQ v3.0 assays were run. Sequencing was performed with immunoSEQ multiplex PCR; in TCRdb, only in-frame clones are kept and a portion is missing. The repertoire consists of 25,000 or so clones, with 78% occurring once and the leading ten covering about a tenth. The input for sequencing was unsorted PBMCs, taken 1.5 years before starting antiretroviral therapy. All receptors derive from a man in his late teens or twenties with HIV.

The chain employs TRBV9 and TRBJ2-7; TRBD1 is a possible D gene (5 bases). In germline, CDR1 is SGDLS, CDR2 YYNGEE. This CDR3 region has 15 residues. The V end was cut by 0 bases, the J end by 0 bases, with 10 bases between. The CDR3 bases are TGTGCCAGCAGCGTAGGGGGCAGGAGCTCCTACGAGCAGTACTTC. This sequence encodes CASSVGGRSSYEQYF.

The chain joins TRBV19 to TRBJ2-7; 7 bases fit TRBD2. Germline V gene data show CDR1 as LNHDA and CDR2 as SQIVND (reference sequence). The CDR3 totals 15 residues. With V trimmed by 1 base and J by 3 bases, 6 bases remained unmatched. CDR3 nucleotide sequence: TGTGCCAGTAGTATAGGGGGGGGGACCTACTACGAGCAGTACTTC. Translated, it gives CASSIGGGTYYEQYF.

The V gene is TRBV19, the J gene TRBJ1-2; D possibly corresponds to TRBD1 (5 bases). The CDR3 runs to 12 residues. Per the germline V gene, CDR1 is LNHDA and CDR2 is SQIVND (reference sequence). With 8 bases removed from V and 4 bases from J, the gap between germline ends came to 11 bases. For the CDR3, the DNA is TGTGCCAGTTCGGGGGATGCCTATGGCTACACCTTC. Translating gives CASSGDAYGYTF.

V is TRBV19 and J is TRBJ1-5; 7 bases line up with TRBD1. This CDR3 is 16 amino acids long. Germline trimming cut 9 bases from V and 4 bases from J; bases unmatched to any gene: 15. The germline V gene has CDR1 LNHDA and CDR2 SQIVND (reference sequence). CDR3 coding DNA: TGTGCCAGCGGGATTCTTCGGGACAGTCGTAATCAGCCCCAGCATTTT. This translates into CASGILRDSRNQPQHF.

The chain recombines TRBV7-2 with TRBJ2-1; weak D call: TRBD1 (6 bases). Germline V gene lookup returns CDR1 SGHTA and CDR2 FQGNSA. Deletions cut 5 bases from V and 5 bases from J, with 16 bases between. This CDR3 contains 15 residues. CDR3 in amino acids: CASSARRTADNEQFF. For the CDR3, the DNA is TGTGCCAGCAGCGCTAGACGGACAGCGGACAATGAGCAGTTCTTC.

This sequence joins TRBV4-2 and TRBJ2-1; TRBD2 agrees at 9 bases. CDR3 size: 17 residues. The V gene's germline CDR1 is LGHNA and CDR2 YNFKEQ. V lost 4 bases to trimming and J lost 6 bases; unmatched junction nucleotides: 13. This CDR3 is CASSPTLAGATPNEQFF. In DNA, the CDR3 is TGTGCCAGCAGCCCAACATTAGCGGGGGCCACTCCCAATGAGCAGTTCTTC.

The chain carries TRBV27 and TRBJ2-7; possible D gene TRBD1, 5 bases. The CDR3 runs 14 residues. Germline assignment: CDR1 MNHEY and CDR2 SMNVEV (reference sequence). V was trimmed by 5 bases and J by 0 bases, leaving 11 bases between them. The CDR3 region has the DNA TGTGCCAGCAGTGAAGACAGCCTCTCCTACGAGCAGTACTTC. As protein: CASSEDSLSYEQYF.

The J gene is TRBJ1-2, the V gene TRBV7-2; D is unclear. The V end was cut by 0 bases, the J end by 4 bases, with 6 bases between. CDR3 length equals 13 residues. Germline CDR1 is SGHTA and CDR2 is FQGNSA. The CDR3 region has the DNA TGTGCCAGCAGCTTAGCGCACAGCTATGGCTACACCTTC. Translated, it gives CASSLAHSYGYTF.

The chain has TRBV6-6 and TRBJ2-7; TRBD2 is a possible D gene (5 bases). Trimming removed 5 bases from V and 4 bases from J, with 12 bases in between. The CDR3 contains 13 residues. Germline V gives CDR1 MNHNY, CDR2 SVGAGI (reference sequence). CDR3 region: CASSRKGEYEQYF. Written as DNA, the CDR3 is TGTGCCAGCAGTCGAAAGGGAGAATACGAGCAGTACTTC.

This clone came up once. The genes are TRBV29-1 and TRBJ2-3, with D possibly TRBD2 on 5 matching bases. From germline, CDR1 is SQVTM and CDR2 ANQGSEA. The CDR3 covers 14 residues. The V and J ends lost 6 bases and 4 bases respectively, with 17 bases between them. CDR3 in DNA: TGCAGCGTCGGTACTATAGTCGGGGCAGATACGCAGTATTTT. It yields the protein CSVGTIVGADTQYF.

This clone showed up just once. The chain recombines TRBV9 with TRBJ1-1; maybe TRBD1 (6 bases). V was pared by 0 bases and J by 1 base, with 13 bases between. The length of the CDR3 is 16 residues. Germline CDR1 SGDLS, CDR2 YYNGEE. CDR3 in amino acids: CASSVGWGARNTEAFF. CDR3 DNA sequence: TGTGCCAGCAGCGTAGGATGGGGGGCTAGGAACACTGAAGCTTTCTTT.

This chain joins TRBV5-4 and TRBJ2-7, with a weak D call TRBD2 (5 bases). CDR3 length: 15 amino acids. Trimming took off 3 bases at V and 0 bases at J, with 13 bases between the two ends. Germline V gene data show CDR1 as SGHNT and CDR2 as YYREEE (reference sequence). For the CDR3, the DNA is TGTGCCAGCAGCTCCCCTAGCACGAGCTCCTACGAGCAGTACTTC. Translating gives CASSSPSTSSYEQYF.